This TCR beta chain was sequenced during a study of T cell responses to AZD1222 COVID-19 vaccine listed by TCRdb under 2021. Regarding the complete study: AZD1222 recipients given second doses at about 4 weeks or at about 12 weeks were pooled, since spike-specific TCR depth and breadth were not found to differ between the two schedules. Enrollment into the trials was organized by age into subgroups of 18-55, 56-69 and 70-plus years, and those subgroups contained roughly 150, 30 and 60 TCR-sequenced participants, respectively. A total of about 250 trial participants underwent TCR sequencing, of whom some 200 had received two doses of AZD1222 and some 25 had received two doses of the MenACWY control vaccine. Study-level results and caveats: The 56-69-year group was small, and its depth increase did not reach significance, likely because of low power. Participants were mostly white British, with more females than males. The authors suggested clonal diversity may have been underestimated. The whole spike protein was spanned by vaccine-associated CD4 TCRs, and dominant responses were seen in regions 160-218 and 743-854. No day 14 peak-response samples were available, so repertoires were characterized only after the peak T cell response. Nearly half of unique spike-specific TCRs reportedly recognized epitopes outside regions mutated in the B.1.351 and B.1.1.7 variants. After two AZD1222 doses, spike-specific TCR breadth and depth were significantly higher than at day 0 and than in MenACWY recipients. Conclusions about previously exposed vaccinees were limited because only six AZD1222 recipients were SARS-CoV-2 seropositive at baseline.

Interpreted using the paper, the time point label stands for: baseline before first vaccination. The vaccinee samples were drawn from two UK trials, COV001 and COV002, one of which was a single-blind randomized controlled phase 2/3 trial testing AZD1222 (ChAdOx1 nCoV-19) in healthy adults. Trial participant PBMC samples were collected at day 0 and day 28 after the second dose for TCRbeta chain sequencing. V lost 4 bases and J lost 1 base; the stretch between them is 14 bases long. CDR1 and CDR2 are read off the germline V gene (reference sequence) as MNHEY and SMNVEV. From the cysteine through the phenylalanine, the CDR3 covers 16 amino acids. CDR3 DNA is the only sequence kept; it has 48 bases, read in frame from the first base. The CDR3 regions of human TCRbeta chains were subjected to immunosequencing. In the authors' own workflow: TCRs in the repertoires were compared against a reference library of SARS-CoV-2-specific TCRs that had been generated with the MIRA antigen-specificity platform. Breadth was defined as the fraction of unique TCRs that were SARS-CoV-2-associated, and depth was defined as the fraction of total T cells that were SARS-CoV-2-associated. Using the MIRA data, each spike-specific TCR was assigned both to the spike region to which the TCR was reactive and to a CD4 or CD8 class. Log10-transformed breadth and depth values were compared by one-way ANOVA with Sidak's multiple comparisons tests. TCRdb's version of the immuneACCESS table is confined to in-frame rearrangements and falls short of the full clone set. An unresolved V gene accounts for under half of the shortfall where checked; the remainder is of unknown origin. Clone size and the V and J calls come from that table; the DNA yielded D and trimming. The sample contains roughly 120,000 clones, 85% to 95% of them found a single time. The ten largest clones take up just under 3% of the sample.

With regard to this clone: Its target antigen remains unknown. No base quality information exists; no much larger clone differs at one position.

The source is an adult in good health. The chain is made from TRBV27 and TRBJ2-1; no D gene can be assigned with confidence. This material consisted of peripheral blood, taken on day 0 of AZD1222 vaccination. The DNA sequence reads TGTGCCAGCAGTTCTCGAATCCCTGATTCCTACAATGAGCAGTTCTTC. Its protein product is CASSSRIPDSYNEQFF.